Below, one T cell receptor beta chain is given with its context. This sample is part of a study of blood T cell repertoires in COVID-19. Study at large: Samples came from the United States, Italy and Spain, spanning acute and convalescent COVID-19. Sources were T cells, B-cell-depleted T cells, or PBMCs; the material itself was cDNA or gDNA.

Trimming removed 4 bases from V and 4 bases from J, with 13 bases in between. Germline-derived CDR1 and CDR2 are MDHEN and SYDVKM. This CDR3 has 14 residues. In the authors' methods: Using reference gene primer amplification, nucleated cell counts were estimated. Profiling relied on immunoSEQ multiplex PCR, and the TCRdb table lists in-frame clones only, not all of them. The V and J calls and the clone size are those of that table, but D and trimming were determined from the DNA. The table has approximately 120,000 clones, approximately 77% seen once. The sequence was collected from a man aged 80 or over with acute or convalescent COVID-19. The sequencing input was peripheral blood. The rearrangement uses TRBV28 and TRBJ2-5; weak D call: TRBD1 (6 bases). The CDR3, as DNA: TGTGCCAGCAGTTCTGGCCAGGGGCGAGAGACCCAGTACTTC. Translating it yields CASSSGQGRETQYF. Full variable domain (outside the CDR3, taken from reference TRBV28 and TRBJ2-5): DVKVTQSSRYLVKRTGEKVFLECVQDMDHENMFWYRQDPGLGLRLIYFSYDVKMKEKGDIPEGYSVSREKKERFSLILESASTNQTSMYLCASSSGQGRETQYFGPGTRLLVL.